The source of this TCR beta chain is a study of shared clonotypes between healthy human individuals. Study-wide background: The donors, two women and three men, were aged 18 to 49.

Splitting of each subset's genomic DNA was done evenly across several immunoSEQ plates. Libraries were prepared by immunoSEQ multiplex PCR; TCRdb keeps only in-frame clonotypes and omits some of them. The data contain 100,000 to 120,000 clones, about 71% of them singletons. Looked up from germline, CDR1 is MDHEN and CDR2 is SYDVKM. There are 18 residues in the CDR3. Unmatched junction bases numbered 12, after V lost 5 bases and J lost 0 bases. The gene calls are TRBV28 and TRBJ2-3, with TRBD2 identical over 9 bases. The sequence came from a woman aged 25 to 39 in good health. The sample comprised memory CD8+ T cells sorted from blood. Subset indicated: CD45RO+ cells pooled with CCR7-negative TemRA cells. CDR3 nucleotide sequence: TGTGCCAGCAGTCATGGACTAGCGTTAGACTTAAGCACAGATACGCAGTATTTT. This gives the protein CASSHGLALDLSTDTQYF.